This T cell receptor beta chain was recovered during a study of human versus mouse CDR3 diversity and MHC coevolution. CDR1 KGHSH and CDR2 LQKENI come from the germline V gene. V was shortened by 1 base and J by 7 bases, with 7 bases between the two germline ends. The CDR3 contains 12 residues. Repertoires were generated with immunoSEQ multiplex PCR, while TCRdb's copy carries only in-frame clones and drops some. Of 75,000 to 90,000 clones listed, approximately 92% are singletons. Sorting isolated naive CD4 T cells lacking CD45RO and expressing CD62L. V usage is TRBV18 and J usage is TRBJ1-1; no reliable D call. The sample was naive CD4+ T cells from blood. The subset denotes: CD45RO-negative CD62L-positive naive CD4 T cells. This clonotype originated in a person between 30 and 69 years old in good health. CDR3 DNA sequence: TGTGCCAGCTCACCACTTACAGTTGAAGCTTTCTTT. Its protein product is CASSPLTVEAFF.